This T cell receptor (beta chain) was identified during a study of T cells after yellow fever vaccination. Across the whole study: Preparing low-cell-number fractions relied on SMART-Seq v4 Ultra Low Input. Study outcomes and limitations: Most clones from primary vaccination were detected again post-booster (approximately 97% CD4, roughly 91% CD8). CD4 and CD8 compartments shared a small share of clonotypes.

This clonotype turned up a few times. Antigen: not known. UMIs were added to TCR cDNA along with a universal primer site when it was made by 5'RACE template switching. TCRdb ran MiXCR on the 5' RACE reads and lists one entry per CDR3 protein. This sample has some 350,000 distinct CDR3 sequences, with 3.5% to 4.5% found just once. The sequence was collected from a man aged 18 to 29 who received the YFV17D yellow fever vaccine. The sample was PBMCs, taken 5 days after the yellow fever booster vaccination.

The CDR3 reads CASSSTPNSPLHF. CDR3 in DNA: TGTGCCAGCAGTTCGACTCCGAATTCACCCCTCCACTTT. This sequence joins TRBV6-5 and TRBJ1-6; unclear D gene. Germline V gene lookup returns CDR1 MNHEY and CDR2 SVGAGI. This CDR3 contains 13 residues. Trimming pared 4 bases from V and 7 bases from J, leaving 8 bases between.